The rows below give T cell receptor beta chains drawn from one sample of a study of cytomegalovirus exposure and HLA in healthy donors. TCRdb's table, derived via immunoSEQ multiplex PCR, lists solely in-frame clones and lacks some. Here the sample spans just over 150,000 clones, 80% to 90% being singletons. The sample comprised PBMCs. The origin of the receptors is a man aged 18 to 30 in good health and CMV-seropositive. Both conserved end residues are part of each CDR3. D genes are given only for firm matches. Some rows mark clone size as missing; the rest say once, few, many or name a class of expanded clone.

-	TRBD2	TRBJ2-1	TRBV9	CASSVAPTSGGNNEQFF	TGTGCCAGCAGCGTAGCTCCCACTAGCGGGGGAAACAATGAGCAGTTCTTC
-	-	TRBJ1-2	TRBV15	CATSRDSQALAYGYTF	TGTGCCACCAGCAGAGATTCACAGGCACTCGCCTATGGCTACACCTTC
-	-	TRBJ1-2	TRBV7-9	CASSLAAGGYGYTF	TGTGCCAGCAGCTTAGCCGCGGGGGGCTATGGCTACACCTTC
once	-	TRBJ2-7	TRBV5-1	CASSPGIPYEQYF	TGCGCCAGCAGCCCCGGGATACCCTACGAGCAGTACTTC
-	-	TRBJ1-2	TRBV28	CASRGGDYGYTF	TGTGCCAGCAGAGGAGGGGACTATGGCTACACCTTC
once	TRBD1	TRBJ1-5	TRBV19	CASSTRTGTGAIQPQHF	TGTGCCAGTAGTACGAGAACCGGGACAGGGGCGATTCAGCCCCAGCATTTT
once	-	TRBJ2-2	TRBV5-1	CASTRSAGDTGELFF	TGCGCCAGCACCCGAAGTGCCGGGGACACCGGGGAGCTGTTTTTT
once	-	TRBJ2-1	TRBV6-1	CASSKTRALTNEQFF	TGTGCCAGCAGTAAGACTCGCGCCTTAACGAATGAGCAGTTCTTC
-	TRBD2	TRBJ2-1	TRBV5-1	CASSFSRGDYNEQFF	TGCGCCAGCAGCTTTAGTCGGGGGGATTACAATGAGCAGTTCTTC
-	-	TRBJ1-6	TRBV25-1	CASSGYDSDSPLHF	TGTGCCAGCAGTGGGTACGATTCAGATTCACCCCTCCACTTT
-	-	TRBJ2-7	TRBV5-6	CASSLVLDEQYF	TGTGCCAGCAGCTTGGTTCTCGACGAGCAGTACTTC
-	-	TRBJ1-6	TRBV2	CASSDSGQGNSPLHF	TGTGCCAGCAGTGATTCCGGGCAGGGAAATTCACCCCTCCACTTT
few	-	TRBJ2-3	TRBV5-4	CASSSSTDTQYF	TGTGCCAGCAGCTCTAGCACAGATACGCAGTATTTT
few	-	TRBJ1-2	TRBV27	CASSLSLGGGGYTF	TGTGCCAGCAGTTTATCCTTAGGGGGGGGTGGCTACACCTTC
-	TRBD1	TRBJ1-5	TRBV30	CAWTRQGGHNQPQHF	TGTGCCTGGACTAGACAGGGTGGACACAATCAGCCCCAGCATTTT
once	-	TRBJ1-2	TRBV6-1	CASSEMSSGRYGYTF	TGTGCCAGCAGTGAAATGTCTTCAGGGAGGTATGGCTACACCTTC
-	TRBD1	TRBJ1-2	TRBV18	CASSPRGGDGYTF	TGTGCCAGCTCACCACGAGGGGGCGATGGCTACACCTTC
-	-	TRBJ1-1	TRBV30	CAWSPALGGTEAFF	TGTGCCTGGAGTCCAGCCCTGGGGGGCACTGAAGCTTTCTTT
few	-	TRBJ2-1	TRBV19	CASRGQGPNDYNEQFF	TGTGCCAGTAGGGGCCAGGGCCCTAACGACTACAATGAGCAGTTCTTC
once	TRBD1	TRBJ1-1	TRBV6-1	CASGQGATEAFF	TGTGCCAGCGGGCAGGGGGCTACTGAAGCTTTCTTT
once	-	TRBJ2-7	TRBV6-1	CASSEGLAYEQYF	TGTGCCAGCAGTGAGGGACTGGCCTACGAGCAGTACTTC
-	TRBD1	TRBJ1-1	TRBV6-5	CASSDRAEAFF	TGTGCCAGCAGTGACAGGGCAGAGGCTTTCTTT
-	-	TRBJ2-2	TRBV7-6	CASSLDYRLTKELFF	TGTGCCAGCAGCTTAGATTATCGTTTGACTAAGGAGCTGTTTTTT
-	TRBD1	TRBJ2-7	TRBV29-1	CSVRQGQASYEQYF	TGCAGCGTTCGACAGGGACAAGCTTCCTACGAGCAGTACTTC
-	TRBD1	TRBJ2-7	TRBV19	CASSFPGQGYEQYF	TGTGCCAGTAGTTTCCCGGGACAGGGCTACGAGCAGTACTTC
-	TRBD2	TRBJ2-5	TRBV6-1	CASSERVRGDKETQYF	TGTGCCAGCAGTGAAAGGGTGCGGGGGGATAAAGAGACCCAGTACTTC
-	TRBD2	TRBJ2-7	TRBV6-5	CASSQLAGGIYEQYF	TGTGCCAGCAGCCAGCTAGCGGGGGGAATCTACGAGCAGTACTTC
-	-	TRBJ2-3	TRBV9	CASSVSQADTQYF	TGTGCCAGCAGCGTCAGCCAGGCAGATACGCAGTATTTT
-	-	TRBJ1-1	TRBV6-1	CASSGTMNTEAFF	TGTGCCAGCAGTGGAACAATGAACACTGAAGCTTTCTTT
once	TRBD1	TRBJ1-4	TRBV4-1	CASSQGTGGTNEKLFF	TGCGCCAGCAGCCAAGGAACAGGGGGTACTAATGAAAAACTGTTTTTT
-	-	TRBJ2-3	TRBV27	CASSFGYTDTQYF	TGTGCCAGCAGTTTCGGGTACACAGATACGCAGTATTTT
-	-	TRBJ2-5	TRBV15	CATSSAPGAKTQYF	TGTGCCACCAGCAGTGCTCCAGGGGCGAAGACCCAGTACTTC
-	-	TRBJ1-2	TRBV2	CASRTQYGYTF	TGTGCCAGCAGAACACAGTATGGCTACACCTTC
-	-	TRBJ2-7	TRBV13	CASSTRQVSYEQYF	TGTGCCAGCAGCACCAGACAGGTTTCCTACGAGCAGTACTTC
-	TRBD1	TRBJ1-5	TRBV2	CASSVPGQGAHQPQHF	TGTGCCAGCAGCGTACCGGGACAGGGGGCCCATCAGCCCCAGCATTTT
few	-	TRBJ2-7	TRBV4-2	CASSQVGTSYEQYF	TGTGCCAGCAGCCAAGTTGGCACCTCCTACGAGCAGTACTTC
-	-	TRBJ2-2	TRBV25-1	CASSESQGPRTGELFF	TGTGCCAGCAGTGAAAGCCAGGGCCCACGGACCGGGGAGCTGTTTTTT
-	-	TRBJ2-7	TRBV11-3	CASSLVRVQYF	TGTGCCAGCAGCTTAGTCAGGGTGCAGTACTTC
-	-	TRBJ1-4	TRBV2	CASSVQGTNEKLFF	TGTGCCAGCAGTGTACAGGGAACGAATGAAAAACTGTTTTTT
-	TRBD1	TRBJ1-2	TRBV29-1	CSLIGDTSKDRVAGYTF	TGCAGCCTCATTGGGGATACCTCAAAAGACAGGGTGGCTGGCTACACCTTC
-	TRBD1	TRBJ1-5	TRBV11-3	CASSSQGARGNQPQHF	TGTGCCAGCAGCTCGCAGGGGGCGAGGGGCAATCAGCCCCAGCATTTT
few	TRBD2	TRBJ2-3	TRBV19	CASSIVASGGTDTQYF	TGTGCCAGTAGTATAGTCGCTAGCGGGGGTACAGATACGCAGTATTTT
-	-	TRBJ2-3	TRBV29-1	CSVDQSTDTQYF	TGCAGCGTTGACCAGAGCACAGATACGCAGTATTTT
-	-	TRBJ2-5	TRBV21-1	CASSDPGLRLWTQYF	TGTGCCAGCAGTGACCCGGGACTCCGCCTTTGGACCCAGTACTTC
-	-	TRBJ2-3	TRBV10-3	CAISELGTRDADTQYF	TGTGCCATCAGTGAGTTAGGGACAAGGGACGCAGATACGCAGTATTTT
-	TRBD1	TRBJ1-2	TRBV7-2	CASSQRGQAPLWDGYTF	TGTGCCAGCAGCCAACGCGGACAGGCCCCTCTCTGGGATGGCTACACCTTC
-	-	TRBJ2-3	TRBV4-3	CASSQGHMDTQYF	TGCGCCAGCAGCCAAGGGCATATGGATACGCAGTATTTT
-	TRBD1	TRBJ1-1	TRBV7-8	CASSFRDRGLPGGAEAFF	TGTGCCAGCAGCTTTAGGGACAGGGGGCTCCCTGGTGGGGCTGAAGCTTTCTTT